Below are 15 T cell receptor beta chains sequenced from a single sample in a study of monozygotic twins with inflammatory bowel disease. Reanalyzing the 5' RACE reads, TCRdb keeps one entry per CDR3 protein, without DNA. This sample contains about 300,000 distinct CDR3 sequences. The specimen sequenced was blood. These receptors originate from a human donor with ulcerative colitis or Crohn's disease, or a healthy co-twin of an affected twin (not recorded which).

The chain is built from TRBV7-2 and TRBJ1-1; the TCRdb D gene call, TRBD1, has no DNA to confirm it. The germline gives CDR1 SGHTA, CDR2 FQGNSA. The CDR3 covers 15 residues. The CDR3 is CASSPRRGGNTEAFF. Together with reference TRBV7-2 and TRBJ1-1, the CDR3 gives the full variable domain: GAGVSQSPSNKVTEKGKDVELRCDPISGHTALYWYRQSLGQGLEFLIYFQGNSAPDKSGLPSDRFSAERTGGSVSTLTIQRTQQEDSAVYLCASSPRRGGNTEAFFGQGTRLTVV.

This rearrangement joins TRBV29-1 to TRBJ2-1; absent DNA, TCRdb's TRBD1 call cannot be checked. Germline V CDR1 and CDR2: SQVTM, ANQGSEA. The CDR3 length is 12 residues. The CDR3 loop reads CSVRTTGGEQFF.

The chain combines TRBV7-2 with TRBJ2-3; TCRdb returns TRBD2, unconfirmable since there is no DNA. This CDR3 comprises 13 residues. Germline values: CDR1 SGHTA, CDR2 FQGNSA. The CDR3 is CASSEQLAGVQYF.

This chain connects TRBV9 to TRBJ2-7; TCRdb names TRBD2, which stays unverified in the absence of DNA. The length of the CDR3 is 14 residues. From germline, CDR1 is SGDLS and CDR2 YYNGEE. The CDR3 spells CASSLHGQAYEQYF.

V gene TRBV7-9 combines with J gene TRBJ2-1; as DNA is missing, the TRBD1 call by TCRdb cannot be tested. Germline CDR1 and CDR2: SEHNR and FQNEAQ (reference sequence). The CDR3 runs to 11 residues. The CDR3 loop reads CASTRRDEQFF.

The chain employs TRBV6-5 and TRBJ2-2. This CDR3 comprises 14 residues. Germline V lookup: CDR1 MNHEY, CDR2 SVGAGI. The CDR3 reads CVSSYTANTGELFF.

The J gene is TRBJ1-2, the V gene TRBV7-9. In germline, CDR1 is SEHNR, CDR2 FQNEAQ (reference sequence). The CDR3 sequence is 12 residues long. Here the CDR3 reads CASSLATFGYTF.

The rearrangement joins TRBV11-2 to TRBJ2-4; TCRdb designates TRBD2, a call that cannot be tested without DNA. Looked up from germline, CDR1 is SGHAT and CDR2 is FQNNGV. The CDR3 totals 19 residues. Here the CDR3 reads CASSLVRLAGGPAKNIQYF.

This CDR3 reads CASSLVPATEAFF. The rearrangement links TRBV5-6 to TRBJ1-1. In germline, CDR1 is SGHDT, CDR2 YYEEEE. CDR3 length: 13 amino acids.

V gene TRBV12-3 or TRBV12-4 combines with J gene TRBJ1-6; TCRdb's D call, TRBD1, is unchecked because there is no DNA. This CDR3 is built from 14 residues. The CDR3 sequence: CASSLGVQGSPLHF.

This chain connects TRBV5-1 to TRBJ1-4; the TCRdb D gene call, TRBD1, has no DNA to confirm it. The CDR3 has 15 residues. Germline V lookup: CDR1 SGHRS, CDR2 YFSETQ. CDR3 protein: CASSFVGDAAEKLFF.

The genes are TRBV6-5 and TRBJ1-5. There are 14 residues in the CDR3. Germline V gene data show CDR1 as MNHEY and CDR2 as SVGAGI. The CDR3 spells CASSSRTPNQPQHF.

The chain has TRBV28 and TRBJ2-3; the D gene TCRdb calls, TRBD2, cannot be checked with no DNA. The length of the CDR3 is 15 residues. Germline V gene data show CDR1 as MDHEN and CDR2 as SYDVKM. CDR3 sequence reads: CASSRTSGSGYTQYF.

The J gene is TRBJ1-4, the V gene TRBV7-9. CDR1 is SEHNR and CDR2 is FQNEAQ in the germline V gene (reference sequence). There are 13 residues in the CDR3. The CDR3 reads CAADGGANEKLFF.

The J gene is TRBJ1-6, the V gene TRBV12-3 or TRBV12-4. The CDR3 totals 14 residues. Here the CDR3 reads CASSFGPNNSPLHF.